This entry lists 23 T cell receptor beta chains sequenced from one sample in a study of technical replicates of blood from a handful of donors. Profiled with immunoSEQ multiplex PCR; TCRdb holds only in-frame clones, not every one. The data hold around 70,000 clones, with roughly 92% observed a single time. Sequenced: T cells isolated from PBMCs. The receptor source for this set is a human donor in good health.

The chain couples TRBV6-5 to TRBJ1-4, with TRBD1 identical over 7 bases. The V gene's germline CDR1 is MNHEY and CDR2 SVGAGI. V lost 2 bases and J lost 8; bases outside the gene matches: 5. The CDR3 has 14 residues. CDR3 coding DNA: TGTGCCAGCAGTTACGTCGGGACAGACGAAAAACTGTTTTTT. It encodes CASSYVGTDEKLFF.

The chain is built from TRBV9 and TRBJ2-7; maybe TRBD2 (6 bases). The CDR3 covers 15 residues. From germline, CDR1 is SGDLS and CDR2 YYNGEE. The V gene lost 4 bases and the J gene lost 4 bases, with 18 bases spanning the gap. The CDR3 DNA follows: TGTGCCAGCAGCTCCAGAGGAGGGAGCAAGTACGAGCAGTACTTC. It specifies CASSSRGGSKYEQYF.

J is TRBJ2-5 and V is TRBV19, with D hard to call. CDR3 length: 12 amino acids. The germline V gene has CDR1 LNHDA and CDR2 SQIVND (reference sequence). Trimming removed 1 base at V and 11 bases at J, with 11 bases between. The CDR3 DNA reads TGTGCCAGTAGTATAGGTGGTTGGCCGCAGTACTTC. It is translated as CASSIGGWPQYF.

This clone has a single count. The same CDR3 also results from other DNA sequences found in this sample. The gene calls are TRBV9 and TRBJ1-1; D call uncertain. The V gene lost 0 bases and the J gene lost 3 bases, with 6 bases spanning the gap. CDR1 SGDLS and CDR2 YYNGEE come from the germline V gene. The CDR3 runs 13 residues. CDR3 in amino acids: CASSVVRDTEAFF. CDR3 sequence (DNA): TGTGCCAGCAGCGTAGTGAGGGACACTGAAGCTTTCTTT.

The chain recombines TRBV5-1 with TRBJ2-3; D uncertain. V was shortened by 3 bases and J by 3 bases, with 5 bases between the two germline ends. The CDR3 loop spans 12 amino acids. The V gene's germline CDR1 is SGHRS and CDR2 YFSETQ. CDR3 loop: CASSSGTDTQYF. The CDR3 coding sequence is TGCGCCAGCAGCTCCGGGACAGATACGCAGTATTTT. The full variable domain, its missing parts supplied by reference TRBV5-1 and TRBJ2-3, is KAGVTQTPRYLIKTRGQQVTLSCSPISGHRSVSWYQQTPGQGLQFLFEYFSETQRNKGNFPGRFSGRQFSNSRSEMNVSTLELGDSALYLCASSSGTDTQYFGPGTRLTVL.

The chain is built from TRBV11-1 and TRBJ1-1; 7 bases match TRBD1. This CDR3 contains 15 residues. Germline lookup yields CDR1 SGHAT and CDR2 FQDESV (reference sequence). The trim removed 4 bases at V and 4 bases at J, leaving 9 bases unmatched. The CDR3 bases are TGTGCCAGCAGCTCACAGGGGTTATCGGGCACTGAAGCTTTCTTT. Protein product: CASSSQGLSGTEAFF.

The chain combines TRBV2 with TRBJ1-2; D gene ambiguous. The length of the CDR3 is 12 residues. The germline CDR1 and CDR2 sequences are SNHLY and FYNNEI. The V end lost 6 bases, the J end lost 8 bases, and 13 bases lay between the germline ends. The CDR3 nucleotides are TGTGCCAGCAGATTTCTCGGGGAAGGCTACACCTTC. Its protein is CASRFLGEGYTF. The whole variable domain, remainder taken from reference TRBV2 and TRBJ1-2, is EPEVTQTPSHQVTQMGQEVILRCVPISNHLYFYWYRQILGQKVEFLVSFYNNEISEKSEIFDDQFSVERPDGSNFTLKIRSTKLEDSAMYFCASRFLGEGYTFGSGTRLTVV.

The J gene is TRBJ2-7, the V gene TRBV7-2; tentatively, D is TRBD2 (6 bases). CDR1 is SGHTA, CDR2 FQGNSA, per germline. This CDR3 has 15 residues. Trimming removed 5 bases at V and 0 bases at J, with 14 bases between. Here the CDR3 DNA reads TGTGCCAGCAGCCGGCCGGGGGAAGGCTCCTACGAGCAGTACTTC. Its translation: CASSRPGEGSYEQYF.

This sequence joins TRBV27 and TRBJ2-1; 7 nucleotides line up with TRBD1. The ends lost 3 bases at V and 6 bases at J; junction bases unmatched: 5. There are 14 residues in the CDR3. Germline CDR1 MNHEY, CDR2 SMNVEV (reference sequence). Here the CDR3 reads CASSLGQWANEQFF. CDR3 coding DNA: TGTGCCAGCAGTTTGGGACAGTGGGCCAATGAGCAGTTCTTC.

CDR3 region: CASRGLALGEQFF. The CDR3 region has the DNA TGTGCCAGCAGGGGACTAGCTTTGGGTGAGCAGTTCTTC. This rearrangement joins TRBV6-5 to TRBJ2-1; 9 positions agree with TRBD2. With 6 bases clipped from V and 9 bases from J, the junction kept 6 bases outside the gene matches. CDR1 is MNHEY, CDR2 SVGAGI, per germline. The CDR3 loop spans 13 amino acids.

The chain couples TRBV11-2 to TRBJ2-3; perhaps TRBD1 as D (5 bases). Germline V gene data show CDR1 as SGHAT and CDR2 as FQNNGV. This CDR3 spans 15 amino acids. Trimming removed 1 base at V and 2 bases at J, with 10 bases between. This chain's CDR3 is CASSLGGRVTDTQYF. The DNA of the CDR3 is TGTGCCAGCAGCTTAGGGGGCAGGGTCACAGATACGCAGTATTTT.

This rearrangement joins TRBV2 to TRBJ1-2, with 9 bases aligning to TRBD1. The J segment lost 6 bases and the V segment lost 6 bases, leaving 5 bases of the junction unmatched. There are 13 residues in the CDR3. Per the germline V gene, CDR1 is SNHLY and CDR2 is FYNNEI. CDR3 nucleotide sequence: TGTGCCAGCAGCGCCTGGACAGGGGATGGCTACACCTTC. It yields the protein CASSAWTGDGYTF.

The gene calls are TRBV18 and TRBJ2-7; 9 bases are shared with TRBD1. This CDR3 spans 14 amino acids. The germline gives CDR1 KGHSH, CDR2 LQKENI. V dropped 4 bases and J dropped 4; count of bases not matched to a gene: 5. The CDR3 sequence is CASSRTGTGYEQYF. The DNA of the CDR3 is TGTGCCAGCTCACGAACCGGGACAGGGTACGAGCAGTACTTC.

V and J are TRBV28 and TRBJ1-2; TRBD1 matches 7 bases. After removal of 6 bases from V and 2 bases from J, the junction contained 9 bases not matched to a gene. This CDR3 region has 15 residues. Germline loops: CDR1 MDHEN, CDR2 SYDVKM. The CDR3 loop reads CASRLLGQPNYGYTF. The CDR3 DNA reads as TGTGCCAGCAGACTATTGGGACAGCCAAACTATGGCTACACCTTC.

The CDR3 DNA reads as TGTGCCAGCAGCCCCAGGACAGATACGCAGTATTTT. Translated: CASSPRTDTQYF. The rearrangement joins TRBV28 to TRBJ2-3; D gene ambiguous. Trimming took 6 bases from V and 3 from J, leaving 7 bases between them. CDR1 and CDR2 (germline): MDHEN, SYDVKM. The CDR3 loop spans 12 amino acids.

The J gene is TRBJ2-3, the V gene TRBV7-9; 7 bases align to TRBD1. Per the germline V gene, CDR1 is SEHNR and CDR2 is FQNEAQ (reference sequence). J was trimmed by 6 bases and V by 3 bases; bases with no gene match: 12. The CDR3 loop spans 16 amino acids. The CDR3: CASSLATGTEVDTQYF. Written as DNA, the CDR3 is TGTGCCAGCAGCTTGGCGACCGGGACAGAGGTGGATACGCAGTATTTT.

The CDR3 DNA is TGTGCCACCCTCCGGACTAGCGGGAGTGATGAGCAGTTCTTC. This translates into CATLRTSGSDEQFF. This chain connects TRBV10-3 to TRBJ2-1, with 13 bases aligning to TRBD2. Germline CDR1 reads ENHRY; CDR2 reads SYGVKD. V was clipped by 10 bases and J by 8 bases; unmatched bases: 8. CDR3 length equals 14 residues.

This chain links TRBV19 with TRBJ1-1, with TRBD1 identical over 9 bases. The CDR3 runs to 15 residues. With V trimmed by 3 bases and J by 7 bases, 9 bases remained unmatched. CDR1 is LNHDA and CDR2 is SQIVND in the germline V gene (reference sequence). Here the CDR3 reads CASSMPVGQGYEAFF. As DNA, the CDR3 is TGTGCCAGTAGTATGCCAGTGGGACAGGGATATGAAGCTTTCTTT.

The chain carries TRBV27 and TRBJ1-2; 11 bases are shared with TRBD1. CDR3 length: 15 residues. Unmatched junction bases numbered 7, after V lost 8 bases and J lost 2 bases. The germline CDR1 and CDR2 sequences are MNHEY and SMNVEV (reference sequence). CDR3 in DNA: TGTGCCAGCCAACGAGGGACAGGGGGGAACTATGGCTACACCTTC. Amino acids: CASQRGTGGNYGYTF.

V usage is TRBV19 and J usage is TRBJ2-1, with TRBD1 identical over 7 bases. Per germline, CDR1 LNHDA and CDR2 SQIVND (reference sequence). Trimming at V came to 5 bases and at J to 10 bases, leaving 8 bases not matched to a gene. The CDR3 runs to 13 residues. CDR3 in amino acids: CASSQGQLLEQFF. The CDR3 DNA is TGTGCCAGTAGTCAGGGACAGCTTCTGGAGCAGTTCTTC.

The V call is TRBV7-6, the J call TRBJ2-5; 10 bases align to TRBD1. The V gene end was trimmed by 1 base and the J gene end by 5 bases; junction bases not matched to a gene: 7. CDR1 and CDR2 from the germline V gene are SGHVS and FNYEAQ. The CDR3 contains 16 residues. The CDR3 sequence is CASSLGQGARWETQYF. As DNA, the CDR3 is TGTGCCAGCAGCTTAGGACAGGGGGCGAGGTGGGAGACCCAGTACTTC.

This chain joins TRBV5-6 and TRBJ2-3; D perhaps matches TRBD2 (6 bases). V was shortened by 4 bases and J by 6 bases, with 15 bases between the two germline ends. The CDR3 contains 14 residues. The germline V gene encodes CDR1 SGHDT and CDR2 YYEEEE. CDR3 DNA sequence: TGTGCCAGCAGCGGGGCCGGGACTCGCGATACGCAGTATTTT. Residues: CASSGAGTRDTQYF.

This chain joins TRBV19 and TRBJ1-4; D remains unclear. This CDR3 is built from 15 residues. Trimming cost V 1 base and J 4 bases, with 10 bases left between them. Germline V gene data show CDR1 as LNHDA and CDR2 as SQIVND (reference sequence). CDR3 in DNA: TGTGCCAGTAGTATAGTCGTTGGACTTAATGAAAAACTGTTTTTT. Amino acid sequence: CASSIVVGLNEKLFF.